The entry below gives a single T cell receptor (beta chain) sequence along with its context. Its antigen is as yet unknown. The CDR3 is 14 residues long. J gave up 3 bases and V 5 bases, and 4 bases lay outside the gene matches. Germline V gene data show CDR1 as SGHTS and CDR2 as YDEGEE. Sequenced by immunoSEQ multiplex PCR; TCRdb stores in-frame clones only, minus some. This table has around 80,000 clones, 80% to 90% appearing once. The data originate from a study of T cell responses to AZD1222 COVID-19 vaccine. Regarding the study as a whole: Donor demographics were predominantly white British with a female majority; clonal diversity may be underestimated.

Sample: peripheral blood, taken 28 days after the second AZD1222 dose. The chain couples TRBV5-8 to TRBJ1-4, with 7 bases lining up with TRBD1. The receptor's source is an adult who received the AZD1222 COVID-19 vaccine. The CDR3 DNA is TGTGCCAGCAGTCGACAGGGCGCTAATGAAAAACTGTTTTTT. Its protein is CASSRQGANEKLFF.